This T cell receptor (beta chain) was retrieved from a study of cytomegalovirus exposure and HLA in healthy donors. CDR3 length: 14 residues. Trimming left V 0 bases short and J 2 bases short, with 7 bases between. Germline V gene data show CDR1 as LGHNA and CDR2 as YSLEER. General study points: It was 150 to 200 TCR beta chains that were listed as cytomegalovirus-associated.

In the PCR, 60 Vbeta and 13 Jbeta primers were used. Assay used: immunoSEQ multiplex PCR; TCRdb lists only in-frame clones, some missing. The sample includes 130,000 or so clones, 8.9% seen only once; the top ten take roughly 7%. A word on this clone: Antigen unknown.

The sequenced material came from PBMCs. The J gene is TRBJ1-2, the V gene TRBV4-3, with no clear D. The sequence was collected from a woman between 35 and 50 years old in good health and CMV-seropositive. CDR3 region: CASSQDNLNYGYTF. The CDR3 coding sequence is TGCGCCAGCAGCCAAGATAACTTAAACTATGGCTACACCTTC.